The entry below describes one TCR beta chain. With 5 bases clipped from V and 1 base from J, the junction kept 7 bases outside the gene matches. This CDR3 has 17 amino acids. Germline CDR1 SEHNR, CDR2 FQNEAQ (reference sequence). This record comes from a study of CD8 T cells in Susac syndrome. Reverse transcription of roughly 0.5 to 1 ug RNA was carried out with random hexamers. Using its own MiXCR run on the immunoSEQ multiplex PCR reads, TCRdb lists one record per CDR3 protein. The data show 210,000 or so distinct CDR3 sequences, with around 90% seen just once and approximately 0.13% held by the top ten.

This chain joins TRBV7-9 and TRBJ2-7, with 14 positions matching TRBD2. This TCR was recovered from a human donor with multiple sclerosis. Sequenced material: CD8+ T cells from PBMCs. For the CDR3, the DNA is TGTGCCAGCAGCCCCGGACTAGCGGGAGGAGCATCCTACGAGCAGTACTTC. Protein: CASSPGLAGGASYEQYF.